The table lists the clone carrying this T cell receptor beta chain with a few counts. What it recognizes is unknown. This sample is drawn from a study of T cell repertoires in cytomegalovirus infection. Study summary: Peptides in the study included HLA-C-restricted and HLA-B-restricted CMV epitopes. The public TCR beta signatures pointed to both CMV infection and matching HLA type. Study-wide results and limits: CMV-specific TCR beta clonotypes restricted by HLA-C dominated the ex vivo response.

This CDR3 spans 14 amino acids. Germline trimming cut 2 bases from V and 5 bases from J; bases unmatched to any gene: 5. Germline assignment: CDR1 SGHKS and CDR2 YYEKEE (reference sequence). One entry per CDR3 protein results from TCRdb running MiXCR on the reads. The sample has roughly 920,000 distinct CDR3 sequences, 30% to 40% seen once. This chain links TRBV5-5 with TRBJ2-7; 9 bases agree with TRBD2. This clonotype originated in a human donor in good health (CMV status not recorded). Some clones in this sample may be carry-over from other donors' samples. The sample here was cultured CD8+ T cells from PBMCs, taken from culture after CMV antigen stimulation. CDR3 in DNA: TGTGCCAGCAGCTTAGGCGGGGGGGCCAACGAGCAGTACGTC. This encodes CASSLGGGANEQYV.